This is a list of T cell receptor beta chains from one sample in a study of T-cell memory formation after mild COVID-19. Via MiXCR, TCRdb re-called the 5' RACE reads, giving one row per CDR3 protein. The sample includes 400,000 to 450,000 distinct CDR3 sequences, roughly 18% of them seen just once. Sequencing used PBMCs or a T cell subset sorted from them (not recorded which). All receptors derive from a man aged 18 to 30 who had mild COVID-19 (a few samples of this study predate the infection). Cell type and time point are not known. Both conserved end residues are part of each CDR3. D genes are given only for firm matches. The size entry is marked missing in some rows and otherwise reads once, few, many or a size class.

TRBV27	14	.	TRBJ1-4	.	CASRPLPTNEKLFF
TRBV20-1	14	.	TRBJ2-5	.	CSARDFLGQETQYF
TRBV6-5	13	few	TRBJ2-7	.	CASSVELGGEQYF
TRBV5-5	12	.	TRBJ1-6	TRBD1	CASSLTGQGSSF
TRBV6-5	14	few	TRBJ1-1	.	CASSYGGSNTEAFF
TRBV5-1	12	few	TRBJ2-1	.	CASSLPRSEQFF
TRBV12-3/TRBV12-4	13	few	TRBJ1-5	.	CASSLARYQPQHF
TRBV29-1	13	.	TRBJ1-2	.	CSVGGGEDYGYTF
TRBV4-1	16	.	TRBJ2-1	TRBD2	CSSSQVRGGGLDEQFF
TRBV2	11	few	TRBJ1-2	.	CASNQGYGYTF
TRBV27	15	.	TRBJ2-1	TRBD2	CASSLSSGGASEQFF
TRBV29-1	15	.	TRBJ2-3	TRBD2	CSVGLAGGRADTQYF
TRBV5-1	15	.	TRBJ2-5	.	CASSPGWLVRETQYF
TRBV12-3/TRBV12-4	16	few	TRBJ2-7	.	CASSPHSSGASYEQYF
TRBV20-1	12	few	TRBJ2-7	.	CSASLGGYEQYF
TRBV6-5	17	once	TRBJ2-7	.	CASSYSIAGLGSYEQYF
TRBV3-1	14	few	TRBJ2-5	.	CASSSMGGAETQYF
TRBV7-8	15	.	TRBJ1-4	TRBD1	CASSSPTGGSEKLFF
TRBV7-2	14	few	TRBJ2-1	.	CASSHGGSYNEQFF
TRBV7-2	16	.	TRBJ2-2	.	CASSPKYDRNTGELFF
TRBV5-6	15	.	TRBJ2-4	.	CASRPTLLAKNIQYF
TRBV6-5	13	few	TRBJ2-4	.	CASRSPGTDIQYF
TRBV12-3/TRBV12-4	18	few	TRBJ2-3	TRBD2	CASSLRSGLAGSTDTQYF
TRBV18	15	few	TRBJ2-1	TRBD2	CASSETSTVGNEQFF
TRBV12-3/TRBV12-4	17	.	TRBJ1-3	.	CASTFPYDSDSGNTIYF
TRBV7-8	14	.	TRBJ1-2	TRBD1	CASSLGGQPYGYTF
TRBV7-7	15	many	TRBJ2-3	TRBD2	CASSYAAGGTDTQYF
TRBV14	11	.	TRBJ2-3	.	CASSHYGTQYF
TRBV5-1	15	many	TRBJ1-6	.	CASSLASVQNSPLHF
TRBV12-3/TRBV12-4	13	few	TRBJ1-5	TRBD1	CASSWTGPQPQHF
TRBV7-2	14	.	TRBJ1-4	TRBD1	CASSLRQGREKLFF
TRBV5-1	13	many	TRBJ2-7	TRBD1	CASRWTGGREQYF
TRBV4-3	13	many	TRBJ1-5	.	CASSQDMNQPQHF
TRBV7-6	14	many	TRBJ2-4	.	CASSIRVEKNIQYF
TRBV19	14	many	TRBJ2-1	.	CASSIARQNNEQFF
TRBV6-4	16	few	TRBJ2-3	TRBD2	CASSESSGGSTDTQYF
TRBV10-1	16	.	TRBJ2-1	TRBD1	CASSKGQGVMRNEQFF
TRBV24-1	16	.	TRBJ2-3	.	CATSDLGRGQGDTQYF
TRBV7-2	15	.	TRBJ1-1	.	CASSLLGVANTEAFF
TRBV4-3	15	.	TRBJ2-7	.	CASSHGGSRGSAQYF
TRBV2	15	few	TRBJ2-3	TRBD2	CASRKTSGGTDTQYF